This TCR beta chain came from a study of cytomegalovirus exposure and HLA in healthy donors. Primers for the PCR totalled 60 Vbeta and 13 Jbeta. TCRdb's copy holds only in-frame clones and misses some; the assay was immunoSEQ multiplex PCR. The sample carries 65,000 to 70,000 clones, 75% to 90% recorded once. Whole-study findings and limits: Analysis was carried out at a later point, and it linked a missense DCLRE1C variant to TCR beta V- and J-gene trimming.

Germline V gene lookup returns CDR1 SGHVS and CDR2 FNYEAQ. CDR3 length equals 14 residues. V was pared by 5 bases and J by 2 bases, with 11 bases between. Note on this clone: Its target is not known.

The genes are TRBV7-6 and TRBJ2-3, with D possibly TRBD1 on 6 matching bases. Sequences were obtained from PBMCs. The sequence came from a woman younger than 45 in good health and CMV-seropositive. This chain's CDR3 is CASSQVGATDTQYF. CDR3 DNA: TGTGCCAGCAGCCAGGTGGGGGCCACAGATACGCAGTATTTT.